This TCR beta chain was sequenced for a study of regulatory T cells in long-lasting Graves disease. Investigators prepared the TCR beta libraries by applying iRepertoire HTBI primers and Arm-PCR of CDR3 regions. Per the original methods: Overall, samples carried more than 55 TRBV and about 15 TRBJ segments. TCRdb itself ran the multiplex PCR reads through MiXCR, one entry per CDR3 protein. The V and J calls reflect TCRdb's pipeline rather than the authors' work. The sample consists of 430,000 or so distinct CDR3 sequences, roughly a fifth of them appearing once. CDR1 SEHNR and CDR2 FQNEAQ come from the germline V gene (reference sequence). J lost 1 base, V lost 0 bases, and 4 bases had no gene match. This CDR3 spans 16 amino acids. Described time point: persistent/refractory GD, antithyroid drugs over 5 years with positive TRAb. Generation of the TCR library employed RNA extracted from PBMCs. American Thyroid Association guidelines were used to diagnose Graves' disease.

Sequencing used peripheral blood mononuclear cells (PBMCs), obtained when the disease was refractory, from a patient treated with antithyroid drugs. The rearrangement joins TRBV7-9 to TRBJ1-1; TRBD1 matches 8 bases. This receptor was taken from a female donor with Graves disease. CDR3 sequence (DNA): TGTGCCAGCAGCTTAGCTGCAGGGGGCACGAACACTGAAGCTTTCTTT. Translated, it gives CASSLAAGGTNTEAFF.